The rows below give T cell receptor beta chains drawn from one sample of a study of T-cell memory formation after mild COVID-19. Using its own MiXCR run on the 5' RACE reads, TCRdb lists one record per CDR3 protein. The sample lists roughly 220,000 distinct CDR3 sequences; 9.5% to 10% were seen once. Sequences were obtained from PBMCs or a T cell subset sorted from them (not recorded which). The receptors were gathered from a man between 18 and 35 years old who had mild COVID-19 (a few samples of this study predate the infection). Cell type and time point are not known. Both conserved end residues are part of each CDR3. D genes are given only for firm matches. Size is omitted from some rows. Given values are once, few, many or a class for expanded clones.

J gene: TRBJ2-7; V gene: TRBV9; clone size: NA; CDR3 length: 14; D gene: NA; CDR3 DNA: TGTGCCAGCAGCGTAGAGGCCAGCACCTACGAGCAGTACTTC; CDR3 protein: CASSVEASTYEQYF
J gene: TRBJ2-1; V gene: TRBV20-1; clone size: few; CDR3 length: 14; D gene: NA; CDR3 DNA: TGCAGTGCTAGGTTGCCGGGGATCCTCAATGAGCAGTTCTTC; CDR3 protein: CSARLPGILNEQFF
J gene: TRBJ2-1; V gene: TRBV7-2; clone size: many; CDR3 length: 15; D gene: TRBD2; CDR3 DNA: TGTGCCAGCAGCCCCTATACCGGACTAGCCGATGAGCAGTTCTTC; CDR3 protein: CASSPYTGLADEQFF
J gene: TRBJ2-2; V gene: TRBV27; clone size: many; CDR3 length: 14; D gene: TRBD1; CDR3 DNA: TGTGCCAGCAGTTCCGACAGGGCTAGCGGGGAGCTGTTTTTT; CDR3 protein: CASSSDRASGELFF
J gene: TRBJ2-3; V gene: TRBV6-2/TRBV6-3; clone size: NA; CDR3 length: 14; D gene: NA; CDR3 DNA: TGTGCCAGCAGTACAGGACCAAGGCGGGATACGCAGTATTTT; CDR3 protein: CASSTGPRRDTQYF
J gene: TRBJ2-3; V gene: TRBV7-9; clone size: few; CDR3 length: 15; D gene: NA; CDR3 DNA: TGTGCCAGCAGCTCACAGGGCCATTGGGAAGATACGCAGTATTTT; CDR3 protein: CASSSQGHWEDTQYF
J gene: TRBJ2-2; V gene: TRBV7-2; clone size: many; CDR3 length: 13; D gene: TRBD1; CDR3 DNA: TGTGCCAGCAGCGGACAGGGGACCGGGGAGCTGTTTTTT; CDR3 protein: CASSGQGTGELFF
J gene: TRBJ2-1; V gene: TRBV10-3; clone size: NA; CDR3 length: 18; D gene: TRBD2; CDR3 DNA: TGTGCCATCAGTGGGGCAGGGTGGAGGAGCGGGGTCCACAATGAGCAGTTCTTC; CDR3 protein: CAISGAGWRSGVHNEQFF
J gene: TRBJ2-1; V gene: TRBV7-8; clone size: many; CDR3 length: 15; D gene: TRBD2; CDR3 DNA: TGTGCCAGCAGCCCAACTAGCGGGGGGGCCAATGAGCAGTTCTTC; CDR3 protein: CASSPTSGGANEQFF
J gene: TRBJ2-1; V gene: TRBV7-6; clone size: NA; CDR3 length: 14; D gene: TRBD2; CDR3 DNA: TGTGCCAGCAGCTCCGGGACTAGTCGACATGAGCAGTTCTTC; CDR3 protein: CASSSGTSRHEQFF
J gene: TRBJ2-5; V gene: TRBV15; clone size: NA; CDR3 length: 12; D gene: NA; CDR3 DNA: TGTGCCACCAGCAGAGATGAGGAGACCCAGTACTTC; CDR3 protein: CATSRDEETQYF
J gene: TRBJ1-1; V gene: TRBV4-2; clone size: many; CDR3 length: 12; D gene: NA; CDR3 DNA: TGTGCCAGCAGCCATACAGGGAGGGAAGCTTTCTTT; CDR3 protein: CASSHTGREAFF
J gene: TRBJ1-4; V gene: TRBV7-9; clone size: few; CDR3 length: 15; D gene: NA; CDR3 DNA: TGTGCCAGCAGCTTATGGAGGGCAACTAATGAAAAACTGTTTTTT; CDR3 protein: CASSLWRATNEKLFF
J gene: TRBJ2-3; V gene: TRBV28; clone size: NA; CDR3 length: 15; D gene: NA; CDR3 DNA: TGTGCCAGCAGTCCCCCCGGACAGCCCACAGATACGCAGTATTTT; CDR3 protein: CASSPPGQPTDTQYF
J gene: TRBJ2-7; V gene: TRBV5-4; clone size: NA; CDR3 length: 15; D gene: TRBD1; CDR3 DNA: TGTGCCAGCAGCTCCAGGGACAGTAAAGAAGGCGAGCAGTACTTC; CDR3 protein: CASSSRDSKEGEQYF
J gene: TRBJ2-7; V gene: TRBV4-1; clone size: NA; CDR3 length: 16; D gene: NA; CDR3 DNA: TGCGCCAGCAGCCAAGAGTTATCGGGCACGATCCACGAGCAGTACTTC; CDR3 protein: CASSQELSGTIHEQYF
J gene: TRBJ2-1; V gene: TRBV7-2; clone size: NA; CDR3 length: 15; D gene: TRBD2; CDR3 DNA: TGTGCCAGCAGTTTCAATAGCGGGGGGGGCGGTGAGCAGTTCTTC; CDR3 protein: CASSFNSGGGGEQFF
J gene: TRBJ2-3; V gene: TRBV18; clone size: few; CDR3 length: 15; D gene: NA; CDR3 DNA: TGTGCCAGCTCACAGCTAGCTTCGAGCACAGATACGCAGTATTTT; CDR3 protein: CASSQLASSTDTQYF
J gene: TRBJ1-6; V gene: TRBV5-8; clone size: many; CDR3 length: 14; D gene: TRBD1; CDR3 DNA: TGTGCCAGCAGCTTCGGACAGGTCTATTCACCCCTCCACTTT; CDR3 protein: CASSFGQVYSPLHF
J gene: TRBJ2-5; V gene: TRBV5-1; clone size: many; CDR3 length: 15; D gene: NA; CDR3 DNA: NA; CDR3 protein: CASILVAGKEETQYF
J gene: TRBJ2-3; V gene: TRBV28; clone size: NA; CDR3 length: 14; D gene: NA; CDR3 DNA: TGTGCCAGCAGAAAGAGGGCGAGCACAGATACGCAGTATTTT; CDR3 protein: CASRKRASTDTQYF
J gene: TRBJ2-5; V gene: TRBV6-5; clone size: few; CDR3 length: 14; D gene: NA; CDR3 DNA: TGTGCCAGCAGTCTTAGACACCCCCAAGAGACCCAGTACTTC; CDR3 protein: CASSLRHPQETQYF
J gene: TRBJ1-6; V gene: TRBV25-1; clone size: NA; CDR3 length: 16; D gene: TRBD1; CDR3 DNA: TGTGCCAGCAGTGGCCCTCCGGGACAGGGTGATTCACCCCTCCACTTT; CDR3 protein: CASSGPPGQGDSPLHF
J gene: TRBJ1-5; V gene: TRBV7-2; clone size: few; CDR3 length: 16; D gene: TRBD1; CDR3 DNA: TGTGCCAGCAGCTCCCGGACAGGGCAAGGCAATCAGCCCCAGCATTTT; CDR3 protein: CASSSRTGQGNQPQHF
J gene: TRBJ2-3; V gene: TRBV7-2; clone size: NA; CDR3 length: 15; D gene: TRBD2; CDR3 DNA: TGTGCCAGCAGCTCTGCAGCGGGGGGGCTAGATACGCAGTATTTT; CDR3 protein: CASSSAAGGLDTQYF
J gene: TRBJ1-6; V gene: TRBV2; clone size: few; CDR3 length: 14; D gene: NA; CDR3 DNA: TGTGCCAGCAGGGAATTTGACGTAAATTCACCCCTCCACTTT; CDR3 protein: CASREFDVNSPLHF
J gene: TRBJ2-2; V gene: TRBV2; clone size: NA; CDR3 length: 16; D gene: NA; CDR3 DNA: TGTGCCAGCAGTGAAACGACAGGGGAGGGCACCGGGGAGCTGTTTTTT; CDR3 protein: CASSETTGEGTGELFF
J gene: TRBJ2-1; V gene: TRBV7-2; clone size: many; CDR3 length: 13; D gene: NA; CDR3 DNA: TGTGCCAGCAGCTCGTACGTACGGGATGAGCAGTTCTTC; CDR3 protein: CASSSYVRDEQFF
J gene: TRBJ2-3; V gene: TRBV4-1; clone size: NA; CDR3 length: 16; D gene: NA; CDR3 DNA: TGCGCCAGCAGCCAAGAATTAGCACCTAACACAGATACGCAGTATTTT; CDR3 protein: CASSQELAPNTDTQYF
J gene: TRBJ2-7; V gene: TRBV4-2; clone size: few; CDR3 length: 17; D gene: TRBD1; CDR3 DNA: TGTGCCAGCAGCCACGCCGGGACAGGGGGGACGATCTACGAGCAGTACTTC; CDR3 protein: CASSHAGTGGTIYEQYF
J gene: TRBJ1-6; V gene: TRBV7-9; clone size: NA; CDR3 length: 14; D gene: NA; CDR3 DNA: TGTGCCAGCAGGTCGGGGGCTTATAATTCACCCCTCCACTTT; CDR3 protein: CASRSGAYNSPLHF
J gene: TRBJ2-4; V gene: TRBV5-1; clone size: NA; CDR3 length: 16; D gene: NA; CDR3 DNA: TGCGCCAGCAGCCTGGACGAGGCCGGAGCCAAAAACATTCAGTACTTC; CDR3 protein: CASSLDEAGAKNIQYF
J gene: TRBJ2-1; V gene: TRBV3-1; clone size: NA; CDR3 length: 14; D gene: TRBD2; CDR3 DNA: TGTGCCAGCAGCCCTACCCTTAGCGGGAGGGAGCAGTTCTTC; CDR3 protein: CASSPTLSGREQFF
J gene: TRBJ2-3; V gene: TRBV20-1; clone size: many; CDR3 length: 12; D gene: TRBD2; CDR3 DNA: TGCAGCAAGGGGAGCGGGGCGGATACGCAGTATTTT; CDR3 protein: CSKGSGADTQYF
J gene: TRBJ1-6; V gene: TRBV20-1; clone size: few; CDR3 length: 15; D gene: NA; CDR3 DNA: TGCAGTGCTCCTTTTAGCCCCTCCTATAATTCACCCCTCCACTTT; CDR3 protein: CSAPFSPSYNSPLHF
J gene: TRBJ2-5; V gene: TRBV20-1; clone size: few; CDR3 length: 13; D gene: TRBD1; CDR3 DNA: TGCAGTGCCACCGGGACAGGGAGAGAGACCCAGTACTTC; CDR3 protein: CSATGTGRETQYF
J gene: TRBJ2-7; V gene: TRBV7-9; clone size: few; CDR3 length: 14; D gene: TRBD2; CDR3 DNA: TGTGCCAGCAGCCGTGGGGGGGGACTCTACGAGCAGTACTTC; CDR3 protein: CASSRGGGLYEQYF
J gene: TRBJ1-1; V gene: TRBV7-9; clone size: many; CDR3 length: 14; D gene: NA; CDR3 DNA: TGTGCCAGCAGCTTATGGGGGATGAACACTGAAGCTTTCTTT; CDR3 protein: CASSLWGMNTEAFF
J gene: TRBJ2-5; V gene: TRBV6-6; clone size: many; CDR3 length: 14; D gene: NA; CDR3 DNA: TGTGCCAGCAGTCCCGACGGGGGCCAAGAGACCCAGTACTTC; CDR3 protein: CASSPDGGQETQYF
J gene: TRBJ2-5; V gene: TRBV3-1; clone size: medium-sized; CDR3 length: 16; D gene: NA; CDR3 DNA: TGTGCCAGCAGCCAAGATCCTCGGGTGCGGGAAGAGACCCAGTACTTC; CDR3 protein: CASSQDPRVREETQYF
J gene: TRBJ1-3; V gene: TRBV4-1; clone size: few; CDR3 length: 15; D gene: NA; CDR3 DNA: TGCGCCAGCAGCCCACTCGGACTCTCTGGAAACACCATATATTTT; CDR3 protein: CASSPLGLSGNTIYF